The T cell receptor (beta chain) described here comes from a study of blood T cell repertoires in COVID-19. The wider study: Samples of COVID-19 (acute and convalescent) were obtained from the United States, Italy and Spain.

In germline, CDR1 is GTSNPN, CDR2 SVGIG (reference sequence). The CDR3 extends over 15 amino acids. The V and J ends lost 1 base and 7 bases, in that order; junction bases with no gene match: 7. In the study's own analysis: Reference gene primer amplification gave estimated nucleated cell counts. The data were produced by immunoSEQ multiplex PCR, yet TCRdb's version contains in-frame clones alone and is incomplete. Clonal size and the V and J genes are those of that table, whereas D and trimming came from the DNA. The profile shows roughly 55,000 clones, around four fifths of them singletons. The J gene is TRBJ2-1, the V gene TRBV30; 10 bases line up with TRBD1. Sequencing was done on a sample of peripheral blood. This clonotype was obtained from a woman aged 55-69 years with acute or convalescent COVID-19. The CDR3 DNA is TGTGCCTGGAGTGGAGGGACAGGGGTTTTGAATGAGCAGTTCTTC. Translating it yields CAWSGGTGVLNEQFF.